What follows is one TCR beta chain and its context. Antigen specificity is unknown. Germline V lookup: CDR1 SGHDT, CDR2 YYEEEE. The CDR3 covers 13 residues. Trimming pared 4 bases from V and 8 bases from J, leaving 10 bases between. This specimen belongs to a study of brain T cells in children with intractable seizures. General study findings and limits: Clones missing pre-surgery may reflect undersampling of that blood sample.

Clones were read by immunoSEQ multiplex PCR, and TCRdb kept only the in-frame ones, dropping some. In the table there are hundreds of thousands of clones, roughly 92% of which are singletons. Regarding time point: blood from clinic visit 5 months post-surgery; TSC patient then seizure free. Surgery cases with the highest brain T cell transcript signatures were chosen for sequencing. Before surgery, patients took at least one anti-epileptic drug. This specimen was peripheral blood, taken 4 to 5 months after surgery. This sequence joins TRBV5-6 and TRBJ1-6, with D possibly TRBD1 on 5 matching bases. This TCR was sampled from a boy in the first two years of life with tuberous sclerosis and intractable seizures. Here the CDR3 DNA reads TGTGCCAGCAGCCGGGACGCGGATTCACCCCTCCACTTT. Its protein product is CASSRDADSPLHF.